This TCR beta chain was found in a study of metastatic and nonmetastatic thyroid tumors. At least ten counts were recorded for this clone. The CDR3 totals 15 residues. Germline CDR1 SGHRS, CDR2 YFSETQ. After removal of 2 bases from V and 5 bases from J, the junction contained 8 bases not matched to a gene. Using MiXCR, TCRdb reanalyzed the PCR reads. This table holds tens of thousands of clones, more than 9.5% found once. Each patient came to thyroid surgery without any prior treatment (of any kind). The chain has TRBV5-1 and TRBJ2-3; 7 bases match TRBD2. Sequenced sample: blood. The receptor's source is a female donor with papillary thyroid cancer or a benign thyroid nodule (not recorded which). Some clones in this sample may be carry-over from other donors' samples. For the CDR3, the DNA is TGCGCCAGCAGCTTTCTCCGGCTAGCGGAAGATACGCAGTATTTT. This sequence encodes CASSFLRLAEDTQYF.